This T cell receptor (beta chain) was captured in a study of beta chain features in type 1 diabetes. Whole-study results and caveats: In all four CD4+ subsets, TCRB CDR3 length was significantly, moderately reduced in type 1 diabetes.

This clone was counted a few times. Its antigen is unknown. TCRB transcripts that were expressed got sequenced, as all of the isolated RNA had been reverse transcribed. The data were produced by immunoSEQ multiplex PCR, yet TCRdb's version contains in-frame clones alone and is incomplete. The sample lists about 650,000 clones; roughly 12% were seen once. Between the trimmed V and J ends, which lost 4 bases and 2 bases, there was a span of 17 bases. The CDR3 length is 16 residues. The germline CDR1 and CDR2 sequences are SGDLS and YYNGEE. This receptor was identified in a man aged 30-40 years with type 1 diabetes. Specimen: naive CD4+ T cells from blood. The chain links TRBV9 to TRBJ2-3, with D tentatively TRBD1 or TRBD2 (5 bases each). In DNA form, the CDR3 reads TGTGCCAGCAGCCCTACCGGGACCCCTAACACAGATACGCAGTATTTT. Its protein is CASSPTGTPNTDTQYF.